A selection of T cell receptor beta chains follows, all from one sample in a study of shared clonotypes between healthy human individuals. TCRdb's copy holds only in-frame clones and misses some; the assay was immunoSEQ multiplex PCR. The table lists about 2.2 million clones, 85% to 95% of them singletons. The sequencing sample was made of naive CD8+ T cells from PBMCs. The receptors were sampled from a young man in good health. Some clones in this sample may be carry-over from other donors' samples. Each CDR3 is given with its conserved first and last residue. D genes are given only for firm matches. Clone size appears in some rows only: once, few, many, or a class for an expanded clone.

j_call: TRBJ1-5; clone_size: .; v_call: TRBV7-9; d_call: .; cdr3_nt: TGTGCCAGCAGTTTTGGAGATAGCAATCAGCCCCAGCATTTT; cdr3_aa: CASSFGDSNQPQHF
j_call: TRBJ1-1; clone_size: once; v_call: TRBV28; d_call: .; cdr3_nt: TGTGCCAGCAGTTTAACCCGGAGGGACACTGAAGCTTTCTTT; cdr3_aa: CASSLTRRDTEAFF
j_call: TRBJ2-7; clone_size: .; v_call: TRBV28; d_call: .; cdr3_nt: TGTGCCACCCGGGACCCCGGCTCCTACGAGCAGTACTTC; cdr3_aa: CATRDPGSYEQYF
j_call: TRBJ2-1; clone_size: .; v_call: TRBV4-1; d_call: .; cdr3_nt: TGCGCCAGCAGCCAGGGCCTCGGGGCAGGGAAGATCGGAGCTGAGCAGTTCTTC; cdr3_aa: CASSQGLGAGKIGAEQFF
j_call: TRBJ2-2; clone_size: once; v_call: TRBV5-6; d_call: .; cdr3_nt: TGTGCCAGCAGCTTTTTGGATGTTAAAACCGGGGAGCTGTTTTTT; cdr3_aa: CASSFLDVKTGELFF
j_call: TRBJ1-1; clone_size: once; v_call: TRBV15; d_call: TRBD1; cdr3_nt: TGTGCCACCAGCCGGGACAGGGTTTGGGCTGAAGCTTTCTTT; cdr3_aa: CATSRDRVWAEAFF
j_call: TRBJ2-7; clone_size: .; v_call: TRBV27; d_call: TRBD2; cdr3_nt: TGTGCCAGCAGTACAAGACTAGCGGCACACTACGAGCAGTACTTC; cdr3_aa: CASSTRLAAHYEQYF
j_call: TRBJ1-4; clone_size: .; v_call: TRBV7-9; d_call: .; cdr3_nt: TGTGCCAGCAGCTGGGGGGCGCCTAATGAAAAACTGTTTTTT; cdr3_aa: CASSWGAPNEKLFF
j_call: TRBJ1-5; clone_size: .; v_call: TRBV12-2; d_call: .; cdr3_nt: TGTGCAAGTCGCTTAGACACGGGACCGATAAATCAGCCCCAGCATTTT; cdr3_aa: CASRLDTGPINQPQHF
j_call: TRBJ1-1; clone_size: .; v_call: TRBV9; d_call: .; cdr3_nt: TGTGCCAGCAGCGGCAGACAGGACGACACTGAAGCTTTCTTT; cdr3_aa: CASSGRQDDTEAFF
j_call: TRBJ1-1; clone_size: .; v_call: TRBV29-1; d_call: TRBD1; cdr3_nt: TGCAGCGTGGAGCCAACAGGGGGCGCGTTCGGAGCTTTCTTT; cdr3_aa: CSVEPTGGAFGAFF
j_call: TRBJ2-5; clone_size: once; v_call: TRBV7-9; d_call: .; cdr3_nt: TGTGCCAGCAGCCCCCCAAGCCTAGAGACCCAGTACTTC; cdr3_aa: CASSPPSLETQYF
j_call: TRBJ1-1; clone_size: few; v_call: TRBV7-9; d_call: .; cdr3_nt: TGTGCCAGCAGCTCTGGACGGAACACTGAAGCTTTCTTT; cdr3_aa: CASSSGRNTEAFF
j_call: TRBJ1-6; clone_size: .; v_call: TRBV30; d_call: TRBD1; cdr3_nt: TGTGCCTGGAGTTTGACAGGGGTTCTGTCCTATAATTCACCCCTCCACTTT; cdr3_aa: CAWSLTGVLSYNSPLHF
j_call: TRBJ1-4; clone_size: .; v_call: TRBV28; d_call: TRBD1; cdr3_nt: TGTGCCAGCAGAACTTTGTCCAGGGGGGAAAATGAAAAACTGTTTTTT; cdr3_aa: CASRTLSRGENEKLFF
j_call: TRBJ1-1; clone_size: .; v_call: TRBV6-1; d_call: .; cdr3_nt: TGTGCCAGCATTCCCCCTGGGAATTGGGACACTGAAGCTTTCTTT; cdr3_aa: CASIPPGNWDTEAFF
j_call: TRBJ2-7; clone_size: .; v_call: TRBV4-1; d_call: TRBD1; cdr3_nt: TGCGCCAGCAGCCAAGACGGGACAGGGGGCCTCTACGAGCAGTACTTC; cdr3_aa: CASSQDGTGGLYEQYF
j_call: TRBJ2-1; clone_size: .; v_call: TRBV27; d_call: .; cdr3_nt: TGTGCCAGCAGTTTAGGGGAGCGGTGGTTCTTC; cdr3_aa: CASSLGERWFF
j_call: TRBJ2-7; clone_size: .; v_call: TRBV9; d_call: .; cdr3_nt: TGTGCCAGCAGCGTTGGGGACCAGGGCTCCTACGAGCAGTACTTC; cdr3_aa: CASSVGDQGSYEQYF
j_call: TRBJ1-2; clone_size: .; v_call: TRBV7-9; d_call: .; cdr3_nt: TGTGCCAGCAGCCGTGAGTGGGGGGATGGCTACACCTTC; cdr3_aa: CASSREWGDGYTF
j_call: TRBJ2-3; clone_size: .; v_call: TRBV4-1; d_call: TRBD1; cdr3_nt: TGCGCCAGCAGCCAAGATCGTAGGGGGCCTAGCACAGATACGCAGTATTTT; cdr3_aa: CASSQDRRGPSTDTQYF
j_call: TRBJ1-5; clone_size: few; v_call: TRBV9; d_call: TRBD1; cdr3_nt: TGTGCCAGCAGCAGGACCGACAGGGTTCAGCCCCAGCATTTT; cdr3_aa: CASSRTDRVQPQHF
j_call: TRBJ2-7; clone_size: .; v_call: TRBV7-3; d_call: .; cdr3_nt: TGTGCCAGCAGCCCACTTGGGCAGCTAGCCTCCTACGAGCAGTACTTC; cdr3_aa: CASSPLGQLASYEQYF
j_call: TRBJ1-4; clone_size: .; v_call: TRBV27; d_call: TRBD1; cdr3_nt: TGTGCCAGCAGTTTATCTCGGACAGGGACAACTAATGAAAAACTGTTTTTT; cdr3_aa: CASSLSRTGTTNEKLFF
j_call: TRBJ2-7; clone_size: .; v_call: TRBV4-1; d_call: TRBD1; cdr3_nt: TGCGCCAGCAGCCAAGTGAACAGGGGCTCCTACGAGCAGTACTTC; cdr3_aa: CASSQVNRGSYEQYF
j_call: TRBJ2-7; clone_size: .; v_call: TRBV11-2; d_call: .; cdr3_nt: TGTGCCAGCAGCCCAGTTGGGGGATCCGAGCAGTACTTC; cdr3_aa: CASSPVGGSEQYF
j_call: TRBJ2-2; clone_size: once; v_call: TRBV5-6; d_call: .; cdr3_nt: TGTGCCAGCAGCTTGGTCCGGGGTTCCGGGGAGCTGTTTTTT; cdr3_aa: CASSLVRGSGELFF
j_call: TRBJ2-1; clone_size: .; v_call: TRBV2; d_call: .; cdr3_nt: TGTGCCAGCAGTTCCCTGGCGGGGGCCTCCTACAATGAGCAGTTCTTC; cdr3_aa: CASSSLAGASYNEQFF
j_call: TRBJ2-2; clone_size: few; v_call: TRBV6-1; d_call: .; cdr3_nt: TGTGCCAGCAGACTACAGAACACCGGGGAGCTGTTTTTT; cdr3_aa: CASRLQNTGELFF
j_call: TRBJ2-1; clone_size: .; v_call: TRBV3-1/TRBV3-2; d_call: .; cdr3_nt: TGTGCCAGAACCTGGGGGTTCTTC; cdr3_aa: CARTWGFF
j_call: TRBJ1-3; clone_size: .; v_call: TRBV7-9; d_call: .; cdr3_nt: TGTGCCAGCAGCTTATTGGTCTCAATCCCGGACACCATATATTTT; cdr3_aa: CASSLLVSIPDTIYF
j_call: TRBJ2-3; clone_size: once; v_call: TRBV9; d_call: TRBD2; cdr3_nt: TGTGCCAGCACTAGCGGGGGACCAGATACGCAGTATTTT; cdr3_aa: CASTSGGPDTQYF
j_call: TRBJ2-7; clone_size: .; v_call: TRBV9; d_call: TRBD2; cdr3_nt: TGTGCCAGCAGCGTAGGGGGGACTAGCGGATACGAGCAGTACTTC; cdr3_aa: CASSVGGTSGYEQYF
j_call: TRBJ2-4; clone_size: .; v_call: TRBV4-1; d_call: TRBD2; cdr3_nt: TGCGCCAGCAGCCAAGATGCCGGGACTAGAAACATTCAGTACTTC; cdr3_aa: CASSQDAGTRNIQYF
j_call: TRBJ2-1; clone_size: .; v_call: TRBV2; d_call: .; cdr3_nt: TGTGCCAGCAGTGTTCCTGAGCAACCCGATGAGCAGTTCTTC; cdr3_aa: CASSVPEQPDEQFF
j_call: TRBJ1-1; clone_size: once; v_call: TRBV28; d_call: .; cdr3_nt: TGTGCCAGCAGTCTAGGACTCAGGAACACTGAAGCTTTCTTT; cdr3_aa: CASSLGLRNTEAFF
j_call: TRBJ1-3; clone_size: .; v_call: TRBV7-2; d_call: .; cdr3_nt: TGTGCCAGCAGCCCATCGCCCCGACAGGTTTCGACCTCTGGAAACACCATATATTTT; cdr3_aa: CASSPSPRQVSTSGNTIYF
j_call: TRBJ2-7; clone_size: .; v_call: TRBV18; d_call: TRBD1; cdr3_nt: TGTGCCAGCTCATTAAGAGACCGGGACAGGGACTACGAGCAGTACTTC; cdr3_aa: CASSLRDRDRDYEQYF
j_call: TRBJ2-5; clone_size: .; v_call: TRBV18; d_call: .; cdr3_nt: TGTGCCAGCTCTCCCGGGACGAGCCGTGGGGAGACCCAGTACTTC; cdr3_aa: CASSPGTSRGETQYF
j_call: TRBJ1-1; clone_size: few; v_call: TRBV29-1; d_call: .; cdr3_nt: TGCAGCGTCGAACAGAACACTGAAGCTTTCTTT; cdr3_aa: CSVEQNTEAFF
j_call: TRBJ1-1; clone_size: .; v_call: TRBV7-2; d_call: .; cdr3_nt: TGTGCCAGCAGCTTAGGGGCAGGTTCGGAAGCTTTCTTT; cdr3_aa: CASSLGAGSEAFF
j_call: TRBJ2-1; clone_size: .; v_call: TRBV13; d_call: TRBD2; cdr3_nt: TGTGCCAGCAGCTCAGCGGGAGCGGGAGATAACAATGAGCAGTTCTTC; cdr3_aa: CASSSAGAGDNNEQFF
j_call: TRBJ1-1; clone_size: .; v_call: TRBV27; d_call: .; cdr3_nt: TGTGCCAGCAGTTCGTACCTCAGGGAAGCAACCCTGAACACTGAAGCTTTCTTT; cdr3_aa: CASSSYLREATLNTEAFF
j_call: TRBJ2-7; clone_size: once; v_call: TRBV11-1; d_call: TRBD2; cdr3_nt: TGTGCCAGCAGCTTAGGGGCGGGAGCGGACTACGAGCAGTACTTC; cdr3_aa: CASSLGAGADYEQYF
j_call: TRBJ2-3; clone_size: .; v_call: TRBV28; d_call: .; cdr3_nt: TGTGCCAGCAGTTTTTTTCGGGAGCGGGCAGATACGCAGTATTTT; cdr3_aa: CASSFFRERADTQYF
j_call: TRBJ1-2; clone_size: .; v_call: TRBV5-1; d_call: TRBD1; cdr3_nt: TGCGCCAGCAGCTGGAAGGACAGGGAAGGTGGCTACACCTTC; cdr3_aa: CASSWKDREGGYTF
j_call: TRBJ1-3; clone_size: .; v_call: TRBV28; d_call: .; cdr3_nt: TGTGCCAGCAGTTTACGGGGGGTATCTGGCGGAAACACCATATATTTT; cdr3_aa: CASSLRGVSGGNTIYF
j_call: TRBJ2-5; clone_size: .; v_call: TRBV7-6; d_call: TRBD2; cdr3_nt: TGTGCCAGCAGCTCCCGACTAGCGGGAGGAGTTGGGGACCAAGAGACCCAGTACTTC; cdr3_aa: CASSSRLAGGVGDQETQYF
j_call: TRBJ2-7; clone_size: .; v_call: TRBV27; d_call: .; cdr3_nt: TGTGCCAGCAGAACCGGGACACCCACCAGGGAGCAGTACTTC; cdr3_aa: CASRTGTPTREQYF
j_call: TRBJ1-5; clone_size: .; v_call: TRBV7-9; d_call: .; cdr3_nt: TGTGCCAGCAGCCAGGGGAGCAATCAGCCCCAGCATTTT; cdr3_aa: CASSQGSNQPQHF
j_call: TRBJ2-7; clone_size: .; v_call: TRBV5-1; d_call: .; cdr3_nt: TGCGCCAGCAGCTTGGCGGCGGGGCTAGCAGTCTACGAGCAGTACTTC; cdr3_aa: CASSLAAGLAVYEQYF
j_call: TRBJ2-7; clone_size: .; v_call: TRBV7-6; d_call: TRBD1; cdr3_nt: TGTGCCAGCAGCGGTCGAGGGGGACAGGGGAATGACGAGCAGTACTTC; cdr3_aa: CASSGRGGQGNDEQYF
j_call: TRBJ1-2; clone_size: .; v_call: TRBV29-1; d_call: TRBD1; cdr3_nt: TGCAGCGCCCCCGGACAGGGTGGATACACCTTC; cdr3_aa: CSAPGQGGYTF
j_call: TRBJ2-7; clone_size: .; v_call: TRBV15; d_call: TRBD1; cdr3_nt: TGTGCCACCAGCAGAGGGTCCCGGGACAGTATCCACGAGCAGTACTTC; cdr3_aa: CATSRGSRDSIHEQYF
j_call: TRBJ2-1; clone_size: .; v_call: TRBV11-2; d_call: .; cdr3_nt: TGTGCCAGCAGCTTAGGGTCCGGCTCCATCTATGAGCAGTTCTTC; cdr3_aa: CASSLGSGSIYEQFF
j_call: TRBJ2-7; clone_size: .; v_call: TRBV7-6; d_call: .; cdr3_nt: TGTGCCAGCAGCGGGAGTGTTGATAGTGCTTCCCACGAGCAGTACTTC; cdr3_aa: CASSGSVDSASHEQYF